A selection of T cell receptor beta chains follows, all from one sample in a study of CD8 T cells in ankylosing spondylitis. TCRdb used MiXCR to reprocess the 5' RACE reads, holding one entry per CDR3 protein. Here the sample spans about 42,000 distinct CDR3 sequences, 4% being singletons. The material sequenced was blood, either unsorted or a sorted T cell fraction (not recorded which). The source of these receptors is a female donor with ankylosing spondylitis or in good health (not recorded which). The CDR3 runs from the conserved cysteine through the conserved F or W. The D gene is left open where the match is weak. Clone size is not always given. Where it is, it says once, few, many or a class for expanded clones.

- | TRBJ1-2 | TRBV9 | many | CASSPIASTRGGGYTF | TGTGCCAGCAGCCCCATAGCCTCGACAAGGGGGGGTGGCTACACCTTC
- | TRBJ1-5 | TRBV9 | many | CASSAQGNQPQHF | TGTGCCAGCAGCGCGCAGGGGAATCAGCCCCAGCATTTT
- | TRBJ2-7 | TRBV9 | many | CASSVASTAHYEQYF | TGTGCCAGCAGCGTAGCTAGCACAGCCCACTACGAGCAGTACTTC
TRBD2 | TRBJ2-1 | TRBV9 | many | CASSPGLAGAGGYNEQFF | TGTGCCAGCAGCCCGGGACTAGCGGGGGCCGGCGGCTACAATGAGCAGTTCTTC
- | TRBJ1-2 | TRBV9 | few | CASSGAPGYGYTF | TGTGCCAGCAGCGGGGCTCCGGGCTATGGCTACACCTTC
- | TRBJ1-3 | TRBV9 | many | CASSVGVVEMTSGNTIYF | TGTGCCAGCAGCGTAGGAGTAGTGGAAATGACCTCTGGAAACACCATATATTTT
- | TRBJ1-2 | TRBV9 | many | CASSDGGSYGYTF | TGTGCCAGCAGCGATGGTGGGAGCTATGGCTACACCTTC
- | TRBJ2-3 | TRBV9 | many | CASSPRLLQLPPDTQYF | TGTGCCAGCAGCCCTCGCCTACTACAATTGCCCCCAGATACGCAGTATTTT
TRBD2 | TRBJ2-2 | TRBV9 | many | CASSVVEAGGRNTGELFF | TGTGCCAGCAGCGTAGTCGAAGCGGGGGGCCGGAACACCGGGGAGCTGTTTTTT
- | TRBJ1-1 | TRBV9 | many | CASSPQSGVYTEAFF | TGTGCCAGCAGCCCCCAGTCCGGGGTATACACTGAAGCTTTCTTT
TRBD1 | TRBJ2-7 | TRBV9 | many | CASSVGRDRAHEQYF | TGTGCCAGCAGCGTAGGAAGGGACAGGGCCCACGAGCAGTACTTC
- | TRBJ2-2 | TRBV9 | many | CASSISQGRGSNTGELFF | TGTGCCAGCAGCATTTCCCAGGGGAGGGGATCCAACACCGGGGAGCTGTTTTTT
- | TRBJ1-1 | TRBV9 | many | CASSAQREAFF | TGTGCCAGCAGCGCTCAGCGTGAAGCTTTCTTT
- | TRBJ1-2 | TRBV9 | many | CASSVEGLDYGYTF | TGTGCCAGCAGCGTAGAGGGGCTTGACTATGGCTACACCTTC
TRBD1 | TRBJ2-1 | TRBV9 | many | CASSLGTGGRFEQFF | TGTGCCAGCAGCCTCGGGACAGGGGGTCGGTTTGAGCAGTTCTTC
- | TRBJ1-2 | TRBV9 | - | CASSPRGTVNYGYTF | TGTGCCAGCAGCCCCCGTGGGACGGTCAACTATGGCTACACCTTC
- | TRBJ2-3 | TRBV9 | many | CASSGAPGDTQYF | TGTGCCAGCAGCGGAGCCCCAGGAGATACGCAGTATTTT
- | TRBJ2-5 | TRBV9 | - | CASSPDWGAEETQYF | TGTGCCAGCAGCCCCGATTGGGGGGCCGAGGAGACCCAGTACTTC
- | TRBJ1-2 | TRBV9 | many | CASSRSLAGEGYGYTF | TGTGCCAGCAGCCGTAGCCTGGCAGGGGAGGGCTATGGCTACACCTTC
- | TRBJ2-1 | TRBV9 | many | CASSADLGAYNEQFF | TGTGCCAGCAGCGCGGACCTGGGGGCCTACAATGAGCAGTTCTTC
TRBD1 | TRBJ1-1 | TRBV9 | many | CASSVGRDSFTEAFF | TGTGCCAGCAGCGTAGGACGGGACAGCTTCACTGAAGCTTTCTTT
- | TRBJ2-5 | TRBV9 | few | CASSVLQGPQETQYF | TGTGCCAGCAGCGTTTTACAGGGTCCCCAAGAGACCCAGTACTTC
- | TRBJ2-3 | TRBV9 | many | CASSVSSVSKDTQYF | TGTGCCAGCAGCGTAAGTTCAGTAAGCAAAGATACGCAGTATTTT
TRBD1 | TRBJ2-5 | TRBV9 | medium-sized | CASSPRQGQETQYF | TGTGCCAGCAGCCCGCGACAGGGCCAAGAGACCCAGTACTTC
TRBD1 | TRBJ1-6 | TRBV9 | many | CASSTSGTGAGPLHF | TGTGCCAGCAGCACATCCGGGACAGGGGCCGGACCCCTCCACTTT
TRBD2 | TRBJ2-5 | TRBV9 | many | CASSVSLTGLAAQETQYF | TGTGCCAGCAGCGTATCCCTCACTGGACTAGCGGCTCAAGAGACCCAGTACTTC
- | TRBJ2-5 | TRBV9 | - | CASSVGIGQETQYF | TGTGCCAGCAGCGTAGGGATAGGACAAGAGACCCAGTACTTC
- | TRBJ2-3 | TRBV9 | - | CASSAHLGEGGSTDTQYF | TGTGCCAGCAGCGCACACCTTGGGGAAGGGGGAAGCACAGATACGCAGTATTTT
- | TRBJ1-2 | TRBV9 | many | CASSQSYGYTF | TGTGCCAGCAGCCAATCCTATGGCTACACCTTC
- | TRBJ2-1 | TRBV9 | medium-sized | CASSARDHLSEQFF | TGTGCCAGCAGCGCCCGGGACCACCTTTCGGAGCAGTTCTTC
- | TRBJ2-5 | TRBV9 | many | CASSVAKGKIQETQYF | TGTGCCAGCAGCGTAGCTAAGGGGAAGATACAAGAGACCCAGTACTTC
- | TRBJ2-1 | TRBV9 | many | CASSPTYNEQFF | TGTGCCAGCAGCCCAACCTACAATGAGCAGTTCTTC
- | TRBJ2-5 | TRBV9 | many | CASSRRQWETQYF | TGTGCCAGCAGCCGCAGGCAGTGGGAGACCCAGTACTTC
- | TRBJ1-4 | TRBV9 | many | CASSVPGANEKLFF | TGTGCCAGCAGCGTCCCGGGAGCTAATGAAAAACTGTTTTTT
- | TRBJ2-7 | TRBV9 | many | CASSQAGVYEQYF | TGTGCCAGCAGCCAGGCAGGGGTCTACGAGCAGTACTTC
TRBD2 | TRBJ2-3 | TRBV9 | few | CASSVKLSGGDTQYF | TGTGCCAGCAGCGTAAAGTTGAGCGGGGGGGATACGCAGTATTTT
TRBD2 | TRBJ2-1 | TRBV9 | many | CASSLGLAGGRNEQFF | TGTGCCAGCAGCTTGGGACTAGCGGGGGGCCGGAATGAGCAGTTCTTC
- | TRBJ2-7 | TRBV9 | many | CASSVEMGRPYEQYF | TGTGCCAGCAGCGTAGAGATGGGGCGCCCCTACGAGCAGTACTTC
TRBD2 | TRBJ2-1 | TRBV9 | medium-sized | CASSVEASGGLNEQFF | TGTGCCAGCAGCGTTGAGGCTAGCGGGGGCCTTAATGAGCAGTTCTTC
TRBD2 | TRBJ2-2 | TRBV9 | many | CASSVYSGGAFGTGELFF | TGTGCCAGCAGCGTCTATAGCGGGGGGGCATTTGGCACCGGGGAGCTGTTTTTT
- | TRBJ1-3 | TRBV9 | many | CASSVYHLAGLSGNTIYF | TGTGCCAGCAGCGTGTACCACCTGGCAGGTCTCTCTGGAAACACCATATATTTT
- | TRBJ2-1 | TRBV9 | many | CASSVDRRDEQFF | TGTGCCAGCAGCGTAGACCGCAGAGATGAGCAGTTCTTC
- | TRBJ2-3 | TRBV9 | many | CASSVGIGAGITDTQYF | TGTGCCAGCAGCGTAGGAATAGGGGCCGGGATAACAGATACGCAGTATTTT
- | TRBJ2-2 | TRBV9 | many | CASRGSNTGELFF | TGTGCCAGCAGGGGGTCGAACACCGGGGAGCTGTTTTTT